This paragraph covers one T cell receptor beta chain sequence. No antigen is known for it. The sample originates from a study of T cell responses to AZD1222 COVID-19 vaccine. Broader study findings: When two AZD1222 doses had been given, Spike-specific TCR breadth and depth rose. Nearly half of spike-specific TCRs reportedly target variant regions that are unmutated in the B.1.351 and B.1.1.7 variants. Spike was spanned by vaccine-associated CD4 TCRs, which were dominant at 160-218 and 743-854. Clonal diversity was possibly underestimated, and the donors were mostly white British, with more females.

TCRdb's table, derived via immunoSEQ multiplex PCR, lists solely in-frame clones and lacks some. There are roughly 46,000 clones in the sample; about 87% occur only once, and around 25% lies in the top ten. The receptor's source is an adult who received the AZD1222 COVID-19 vaccine. The specimen was peripheral blood, collected 28 days after the second AZD1222 dose.

CDR3 DNA sequence: TGCGCCAGCAGCACGGAGGACCGTCTGGGAAAACTGTTTTTT. Protein: CASSTEDRLGKLFF. J is TRBJ1-4 and V is TRBV4-3; D is uncertain. CDR1 is LGHNA and CDR2 is YSLEER in the germline V gene. The CDR3 is made up of 14 amino acids. Between the trimmed V and J ends, which lost 5 bases and 10 bases, there was a span of 17 bases.